A selection of T cell receptor beta chains follows, all from one sample in a study of T-cell reconstitution after alpha-beta-depleted transplantation in children. TCRdb itself ran the PCR reads through MiXCR, one entry per CDR3 protein. The table has about 250,000 distinct CDR3 sequences, 20% to 30% seen once; the top ten hold more than 4.5%. Sequencing used PBMCs, mostly from graft donor cells, obtained 360 days after TCRalphabeta/CD19-depleted stem cell transplant. These TCRs come from a female patient aged 2 to 10 who had a stem cell transplant for congenital amegakaryocytic thrombocytopenia, so the T cells may come from the graft donor. The CDR3 runs from the conserved cysteine through the conserved F or W. A D gene is named only where the DNA matches it firmly. Part of the rows lack a size; the others show once, few, many or a class for expanded clones.

V	J	D	size	CDR3	DNA
TRBV5-1	TRBJ2-1	TRBD2	-	CASSLERSAGDVEQFF	TGCGCCAGCAGCTTGGAGAGATCAGCGGGGGATGTTGAGCAGTTCTTC
TRBV10-3	TRBJ2-1	TRBD2	many	CAISGTSHAYNEQFF	TGTGCCATCAGCGGGACTAGCCATGCCTACAATGAGCAGTTCTTC
TRBV28	TRBJ2-1	TRBD1	-	CASSRVGDRLEQFF	TGTGCCAGCAGTCGCGTTGGGGACAGACTTGAGCAGTTCTTC
TRBV6-1	TRBJ1-3	-	few	CASAYRGSGNTIYF	TGTGCCAGCGCCTATAGGGGCTCTGGAAACACCATATATTTT
TRBV6-5	TRBJ2-7	TRBD2	many	CASSYRHSGRDYYEQYF	TGTGCCAGCAGTTACCGACATAGCGGGAGGGATTACTACGAGCAGTACTTC
TRBV6-1	TRBJ2-7	TRBD1	-	CASSLDRGGGEQYF	TGTGCCAGCAGTCTGGACAGGGGAGGTGGCGAGCAGTACTTC
TRBV6-1	TRBJ2-5	-	-	CASSIRRVETQYF	TGTGCCAGCAGCATCCGCAGGGTAGAGACCCAGTACTTC
TRBV7-3	TRBJ2-5	-	-	CASSLREGETQYF	TGTGCCAGCAGCTTACGGGAAGGAGAGACCCAGTACTTC
TRBV12-3/TRBV12-4	TRBJ1-1	-	-	CASNPGMNTEAFF	TGTGCCAGCAATCCCGGAATGAACACTGAAGCTTTCTTT
TRBV6-1	TRBJ2-3	TRBD2	few	CASRSGGRGDTQYF	TGTGCCAGCAGGAGCGGGGGGAGAGGGGATACGCAGTATTTT
TRBV20-1	TRBJ2-5	-	few	CSAPHGVGETQYF	TGCAGTGCTCCCCACGGGGTAGGAGAGACCCAGTACTTC
TRBV28	TRBJ2-7	-	few	CASTTEGSYEQYF	TGTGCCAGCACCACGGAAGGCAGCTACGAGCAGTACTTC
TRBV4-1	TRBJ2-1	-	many	CASSQGRLVGGSRNEQFF	TGCGCCAGCAGCCAAGGACGCCTCGTGGGGGGTTCCCGCAATGAGCAGTTCTTC
TRBV6-1	TRBJ2-1	-	few	CASSPTARLVSFHEQFF	TGTGCCAGCAGTCCGACAGCGAGACTAGTATCGTTCCATGAGCAGTTCTTC
TRBV3-1	TRBJ1-6	TRBD1	-	CASSLRQGPHGSPLHF	TGTGCCAGCAGCCTTAGACAGGGCCCCCACGGTTCACCCCTCCACTTT
TRBV10-3	TRBJ1-1	-	-	CAISDEEGTEAFF	TGTGCCATCAGTGACGAGGAGGGCACTGAAGCTTTCTTT
TRBV5-1	TRBJ2-1	TRBD2	-	CASSLGGGILIDEQFF	TGCGCCAGCAGCTTGGGCGGGGGGATTTTAATCGATGAGCAGTTCTTC
TRBV6-2/TRBV6-3	TRBJ2-7	-	-	CASSYSSSGQKAGDNF	TGTGCCAGCAGTTACTCGTCTTCTGGACAGAAAGCAGGGGATAACTTC
TRBV7-9	TRBJ2-7	TRBD1	few	CASSPGQGAFRYEQYF	TGTGCCAGCAGCCCCGGACAGGGGGCTTTTAGGTACGAGCAGTACTTC
TRBV4-1	TRBJ1-2	-	few	CASSHPGGPRGAYGYTF	TGCGCCAGCAGCCACCCGGGGGGCCCTCGGGGTGCCTATGGCTACACCTTC
TRBV7-2	TRBJ2-5	-	many	CASSLENNVEGETQYF	TGTGCCAGCAGCTTAGAAAACAATGTTGAAGGGGAGACCCAGTACTTC
TRBV4-2	TRBJ1-1	-	-	CASSQGPGPQNTEAFF	TGTGCCAGCAGCCAAGGCCCCGGACCCCAGAACACTGAAGCTTTCTTT
TRBV14	TRBJ2-2	TRBD1	once	CASSRIKGTVFNTGELFF	TGTGCCAGCAGCCGCATAAAGGGGACAGTTTTCAACACCGGGGAGCTGTTTTTT
TRBV11-2	TRBJ2-4	TRBD1	few	CASSSRLRDRGTKNIQYF	TGTGCCAGCAGCTCCCGCCTCCGGGACAGGGGAACCAAAAACATTCAGTACTTC
TRBV20-1	TRBJ2-7	-	-	CSAMDRVFYEQYF	TGCAGTGCTATGGACAGAGTTTTCTACGAGCAGTACTTC
TRBV18	TRBJ2-7	TRBD1	-	CASSEGTGPSEQYF	TGTGCCAGCTCGGAGGGGACAGGGCCATCCGAGCAGTACTTC
TRBV15	TRBJ2-1	-	many	CATSWGMSEQFF	TGTGCCACCTCATGGGGTATGAGTGAGCAGTTCTTC
TRBV29-1	TRBJ2-1	-	many	CSAAPITSYHNEQFF	TGCAGCGCAGCGCCAATTACTAGCTACCACAATGAGCAGTTCTTC
TRBV14	TRBJ1-4	-	-	CASSRRGRDTDNEKLFF	TGTGCCAGCAGTCGTCGCGGCCGGGACACAGATAATGAAAAACTGTTTTTT
TRBV3-1	TRBJ2-5	-	-	CASSHETPRETQYF	TGTGCCAGCAGCCACGAGACTCCCCGGGAGACCCAGTACTTC